This T cell receptor (beta chain) was observed in a study of PD-1 blockade in classical Hodgkin lymphoma (dated by TCRdb to 2020 to 2022). With respect to the entire study: The study used TCR beta sequencing and CyTOF to define a peripheral blood immune signature of response to PD-1 blockade in classical Hodgkin lymphoma. Beyond this particular receptor, the publication reports: The study was limited to a single clinical trial cohort, and causes of repertoire differences, possibly disease activity or prior therapy, remained undefined. Baseline TCR diversity was reported to be lower in newly diagnosed patients than in healthy donors, and even lower in relapsed/refractory patients.

This specimen's time point label, per the study, means: newly diagnosed, previously untreated cHL patient sample. As a comparison group for the relapsed/refractory trial patients, PBMCs were sequenced from patients with newly diagnosed, previously untreated classical Hodgkin lymphoma. Peripheral blood was collected in 8 mL Vacutainer Cell Preparation Tubes, from which PBMCs were isolated by centrifugation and then cryopreserved. In its sample, this clone was seen once. The antigen it recognizes is unknown. Per-nucleotide qualities are absent, and no much larger clonotype sits a single base away. Genomic DNA was extracted with the Qiagen DNeasy kit from unsorted PBMCs and from negatively selected CD4+ and CD8+ fractions. TCR beta CDR3 regions were subjected to amplification by immunoSEQ multiplex PCR with primers that anneal to V and J segments. A synthetic immune receptor repertoire was used to minimize amplification bias, and any remaining bias was removed computationally after sequencing. The original pipeline was this. Repertoire diversity was quantified as the Shannon entropy index using custom Python scripts. The unsorted, CD4+ and CD8+ repertoires were each analyzed separately, with the exception of combined analyses, where CD4+ and CD8+ sequences were merged in silico. TCRdb obtained this table from immuneACCESS and retained in-frame rearrangements with V and J assigned. These tables miss some clones; where compared with another copy, unresolved V genes account for less than half of the shortfall, and the remainder is unexplained. Clonal size and the V and J genes are those of that table, whereas D and trimming came from the DNA. In this sample the table shows approximately 47,000 clones, approximately 91% of which occur a single time. Of the sample, approximately 4.9% is held by the ten largest clones.

Unmatched junction bases come to 12, with V trimmed by 5 bases and J by 6 bases. The CDR1 and CDR2 encoded by the germline V gene (reference sequence) are SEHNR and FQNEAQ. The CDR3 goes from the cysteine to the phenylalanine over 17 residues. Only the CDR3 portion is preserved as DNA: 51 bases, with reading frame beginning at the first base. This sequence uses TRBV7-9 and TRBJ2-3; TRBD2 lines up with 12 middle nucleotides. The sequenced material came from peripheral blood mononuclear cells (PBMCs). The source of this sequence is a human donor with classical Hodgkin lymphoma. The base sequence is TGTGCCAGCAGCCCCCTAGCGGGAGGGTACCCCGGTGATACGCAGTATTTT. Its product reads: CASSPLAGGYPGDTQYF.